These 11 T cell receptor beta chains share one sample of origin, sequenced in a study of blood T cell repertoires in COVID-19. Here immunoSEQ multiplex PCR was the method, and the copy in TCRdb shows in-frame clones only, minus some. The sample records hundreds of thousands of clones, about 85% being singletons. Sequencing input: PBMCs or T cells enriched from blood (not recorded which). Every receptor here comes from a man aged 40-49 years who had recovered from COVID-19.

The rearrangement uses TRBV30 and TRBJ1-1, with no clear D. The ends were cut back, 2 bases at V and 4 bases at J, with 8 bases in the middle. Germline V gene lookup returns CDR1 GTSNPN and CDR2 SVGIG (reference sequence). The CDR3 sequence is 12 residues long. CDR3 amino acids: CAWSLTGTEAFF. The DNA of the CDR3 is TGTGCCTGGAGTCTCACTGGCACTGAAGCTTTCTTT.

The V call is TRBV4-3, the J call TRBJ1-4; TRBD1 agrees at 7 bases. Germline V gives CDR1 LGHNA, CDR2 YSLEER. V lost 1 base, J lost 5 bases, and 4 bases stayed unmatched. This CDR3 comprises 15 residues. The CDR3 DNA reads as TGCGCCAGCAGCCAAGCGGGACAGAGCAATGAAAAACTGTTTTTT. Its protein product is CASSQAGQSNEKLFF.

The V gene is TRBV30, the J gene TRBJ2-7, with TRBD1 as a possible D gene (6 bases). Germline assignment: CDR1 GTSNPN and CDR2 SVGIG (reference sequence). The CDR3 covers 14 residues. Deletions cut 2 bases from V and 6 bases from J, with 17 bases between. As DNA, the CDR3 is TGTGCCTGGAGTTCCCGTACAGGGATCAGCGAGCAGTACTTC. Encoded protein: CAWSSRTGISEQYF.

V and J are TRBV9 and TRBJ2-3, with TRBD2 identical over 9 bases. This CDR3 contains 17 residues. Germline CDR1 is SGDLS and CDR2 is YYNGEE. Trimming at V came to 0 bases and at J to 7 bases, leaving 12 bases not matched to a gene. Here the CDR3 reads CASSVGGAAGGRNTQYF. DNA of the CDR3: TGTGCCAGCAGCGTAGGTGGGGCAGCGGGAGGAAGAAATACGCAGTATTTT.

This clone was observed a few times. V usage is TRBV6-4 and J usage is TRBJ2-7; 15 bases align to TRBD2. V lost 2 bases to trimming and J lost 4 bases; unmatched junction nucleotides: 3. The germline gives CDR1 MRHNA, CDR2 SNTAGT. The CDR3 contains 16 residues. CDR3 bases: TGTGCCAGCAGTGACCCCGGACTAGCGGGAGGGTACGAGCAGTACTTC. As protein: CASSDPGLAGGYEQYF.

This rearrangement joins TRBV7-2 to TRBJ1-2; maybe TRBD1 (5 bases). The CDR3 totals 14 residues. The germline V and J ends were trimmed by 4 bases and 2 bases, with 11 bases remaining between them. Germline loops: CDR1 SGHTA, CDR2 FQGNSA. CDR3 sequence reads: CASSYRQQNYGYTF. Here the CDR3 DNA reads TGTGCCAGCAGCTACCGACAGCAGAACTATGGCTACACCTTC.

In its sample, this clone was seen once. The chain uses TRBV27 and TRBJ2-7; possibly TRBD1 for D (6 bases). CDR1 is MNHEY and CDR2 is SMNVEV in the germline V gene (reference sequence). V was cut by 2 bases and J by 1 base, with 9 bases left in between. The CDR3 runs 14 residues. The CDR3 sequence is CASSLTRGSYEQYF. The CDR3 DNA follows: TGTGCCAGCAGTTTAACCAGGGGTTCCTACGAGCAGTACTTC.

This CDR3 reads CASSTQGVGTQYF. CDR3 DNA: TGTGCCAGTAGTACCCAGGGGGTCGGGACCCAGTACTTC. V is TRBV19 and J is TRBJ2-5; 7 bases match TRBD1. This CDR3 comprises 13 residues. Germline-derived CDR1 and CDR2 are LNHDA and SQIVND (reference sequence). The ends lost 4 bases at V and 7 bases at J; junction bases unmatched: 6.

The chain joins TRBV2 to TRBJ1-5, with 8 bases matching TRBD1. Germline CDR1 reads SNHLY; CDR2 reads FYNNEI. The CDR3 is 14 amino acids. The ends lost 6 bases at V and 4 bases at J; junction bases unmatched: 5. The CDR3 DNA reads as TGTGCCAGCAGCCTAAGGACAGGGAATCAGCCCCAGCATTTT. Protein: CASSLRTGNQPQHF.

The chain couples TRBV2 to TRBJ1-5, with 8 positions matching TRBD1. Germline CDR1 reads SNHLY; CDR2 reads FYNNEI. J was trimmed by 6 bases and V by 6 bases; bases with no gene match: 10. This CDR3 has 15 amino acids. CDR3 nucleotides: TGTGCCAGCAGCCCCCGACAGGGGATGGTTCAGCCCCAGCATTTT. Protein product: CASSPRQGMVQPQHF.

The chain links TRBV3-1 (or the pseudogene TRBV3-2) to TRBJ2-7; no reliable D call. Germline assignment: CDR1 LGHDT and CDR2 YNNKEL (reference sequence). The CDR3 contains 14 residues. V lost 6 bases to trimming and J lost 0 bases, with 12 bases between them. The CDR3, as DNA: TGTGCCAGCAGTCACGACACGACCTCCTACGAGCAGTACTTC. It encodes CASSHDTTSYEQYF.